This T cell receptor (beta chain) was captured by sequencing in a study of T cells expressing NK-cell markers. Following a re-call of the 5' RACE reads, TCRdb has one entry per CDR3 protein and lacks DNA. Its clone listing holds about 460,000 distinct CDR3 sequences. Study findings and constraints: Among several donors, these clonotypes also ranked first in the CD3+CD56-NKG2C+ fraction.

CDR3 length: 15 amino acids. The germline gives CDR1 ENHRY, CDR2 SYGVKD. As for this clonotype: Its antigen is currently unknown.

The TCR sequence derives from a woman in her forties or fifties in good health. The sample was blood T cells: a sorted CD56 or NKG2C T cell subset, CD4+ or CD8+ T cells, or bulk PBMC T cells (not recorded which). The chain recombines TRBV10-3 with TRBJ2-3; checking the TCRdb D call of TRBD2 is not possible without DNA. The CDR3 region is CAITPGRGSTDTQYF.